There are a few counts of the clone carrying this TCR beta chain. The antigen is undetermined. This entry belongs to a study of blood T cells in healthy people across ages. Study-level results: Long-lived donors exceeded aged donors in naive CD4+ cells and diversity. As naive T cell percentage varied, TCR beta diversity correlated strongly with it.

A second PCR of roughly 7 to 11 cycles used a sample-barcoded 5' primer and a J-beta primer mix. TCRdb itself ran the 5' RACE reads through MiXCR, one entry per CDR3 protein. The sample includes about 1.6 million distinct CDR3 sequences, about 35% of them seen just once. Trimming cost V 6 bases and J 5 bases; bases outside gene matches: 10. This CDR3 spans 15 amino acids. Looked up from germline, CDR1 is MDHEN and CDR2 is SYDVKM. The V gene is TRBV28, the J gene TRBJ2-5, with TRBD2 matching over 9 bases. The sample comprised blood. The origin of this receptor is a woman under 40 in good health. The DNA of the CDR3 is TGTGCCAGCAGACCCTCGGGACTAGCCGAGGAGACCCAGTACTTC. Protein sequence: CASRPSGLAEETQYF. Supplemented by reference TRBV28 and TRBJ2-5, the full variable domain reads DVKVTQSSRYLVKRTGEKVFLECVQDMDHENMFWYRQDPGLGLRLIYFSYDVKMKEKGDIPEGYSVSREKKERFSLILESASTNQTSMYLCASRPSGLAEETQYFGPGTRLLVL.